Presented here are 8 T cell receptor beta chains from one specimen sequenced in a study of vaccination effects on CD4 cells after COVID-19. Viral peptide pools were used in the ViraFEST assay to expand antigen-specific CD4+ T cells, and sequencing came afterward. Subsequent to approximately 9 days of culture, CD4+ T cells were isolated. Nucleocapsid antibodies stayed negative before and after vaccination, showing no earlier SARS-CoV-2 infection. Measured with immunoSEQ multiplex PCR; TCRdb has only the in-frame clones, and not every one. Of over 30,000 clones in the sample, roughly 70% were seen once. No antigens are known for them. This specimen was CD4+ T cells from PBMCs cultured with SARS-CoV-2 spike peptides, taken before COVID-19 vaccination. The origin of the receptors is a human donor who received a COVID-19 vaccine.

This clone was observed once. V usage is TRBV19 and J usage is TRBJ2-1; tentative D call: TRBD2 (7 bases). The CDR3 consists of 16 residues. Germline-derived CDR1 and CDR2 are LNHDA and SQIVND (reference sequence). Trimming removed 7 bases at V and 7 bases at J, with 23 bases between. DNA of the CDR3: TGTGCCAGTACCAAGGGGGGGAAAGGGGGTAATAATGAGCAGTTCTTC. The encoded protein is CASTKGGKGGNNEQFF.

V usage is TRBV19 and J usage is TRBJ1-3; D uncertain. Per the germline V gene, CDR1 is LNHDA and CDR2 is SQIVND (reference sequence). Trimming stripped 11 bases from V and 0 bases from J, with 11 bases between. The CDR3 is made up of 13 amino acids. CDR3 in DNA: TGTGCCGGAAGGCCGAGCTCTGGAAACACCATATATTTT. Its translation is CAGRPSSGNTIYF.

This clone was observed a few times. V usage is TRBV9 and J usage is TRBJ2-2, with D possibly being TRBD1 (5 bases). The CDR3 runs 13 residues. Trimming pared 6 bases from V and 5 bases from J, leaving 11 bases between. CDR1 is SGDLS and CDR2 is YYNGEE in the germline V gene. The CDR3 is CASNAGKTGELFF. CDR3 nucleotide sequence: TGTGCCAGCAATGCAGGGAAAACCGGGGAGCTGTTTTTT.

This chain joins TRBV5-1 and TRBJ1-1; D is undetermined. With 1 base removed from V and 3 bases from J, the gap between germline ends came to 7 bases. The CDR3 has 13 residues. Germline CDR1 SGHRS, CDR2 YFSETQ. The CDR3 coding sequence is TGCGCCAGCAGCTTGTCGCTAGACACTGAAGCTTTCTTT. Translating gives CASSLSLDTEAFF.

The chain joins TRBV7-9 to TRBJ2-7, with a possible D match to TRBD2 (6 bases). The CDR3 contains 13 residues. CDR1 and CDR2 (germline): SEHNR, FQNEAQ (reference sequence). V lost 6 bases and J lost 5, with 14 bases in between. Here the CDR3 reads CASSRGTQHEQYF. The DNA for the CDR3 is TGTGCCAGCAGTCGGGGGACCCAGCACGAGCAGTACTTC.

This chain connects TRBV7-8 to TRBJ1-2, with D unclear. The germline CDR1 and CDR2 sequences are SGHVS and FQNEAQ. The CDR3 runs 15 residues. Trimming took 4 bases from V and 7 from J, leaving 19 bases between them. CDR3 sequence reads: CASSSPPVSQSGYTF. The DNA for the CDR3 is TGTGCCAGCAGCTCCCCCCCCGTCAGCCAGTCTGGCTACACCTTC.

The J gene is TRBJ2-7, the V gene TRBV5-1, with D possibly TRBD2 on 5 matching bases. There are 16 residues in the CDR3. The V end was cut by 3 bases, the J end by 1 base, with 17 bases between. Germline CDR1 reads SGHRS; CDR2 reads YFSETQ. CDR3 protein: CASSSTSPGRSYEQYF. CDR3 DNA sequence: TGCGCCAGCAGCTCGACTTCACCGGGAAGATCCTACGAGCAGTACTTC.

This clone was seen a few times. The chain employs TRBV6-6 and TRBJ1-5; the D gene is possibly TRBD1 (5 bases). Germline values: CDR1 MNHNY, CDR2 SVGAGI (reference sequence). The CDR3 runs 16 residues. Trimming removed 6 bases from V and 2 bases from J, with 17 bases in between. The CDR3 reads CASRPAGAVGNQPQHF. As DNA, the CDR3 is TGTGCCAGCAGGCCGGCTGGGGCTGTAGGCAATCAGCCCCAGCATTTT.